This record covers a single T cell receptor beta chain. This clone was picked up one time. Its antigen remains unidentified. Per-base qualities were not stored, and no clone one base away is much larger. At study entry, adolescents were screened for latent tuberculosis infection by tuberculin skin test and QuantiFERON-TB GOLD In-Tube IGRA. Immunosequencing was performed on unsorted cryopreserved PBMC, with 100,000 or so T cells per clinical donor covered on average. Eleven high schools in the Worcester region of the Western Cape, South Africa, served as enrollment sites for adolescents aged 12 to 18 years. Roughly ten M. tuberculosis-infected adolescents and ten uninfected adolescents were selected, with the two groups matched for age and sex. PBMC from adolescents were isolated by density centrifugation from freshly drawn heparinized blood and were then cryopreserved. These data belong to a study of T cells in tuberculosis (dated by TCRdb to the late 2010s). With regard to the full study: To characterize T cells specific for the mycobacterial lipid antigen glucose monomycolate (GMM), the study used CD1B tetramers together with high-throughput TCR immunosequencing. In a South African clinical cohort, IGRA-negative adolescents, IGRA-positive adolescents with latent tuberculosis and adults with active tuberculosis were compared, with under eleven people in each group. On the study overall, not on this receptor specifically: Compared with IGRA-negative controls, TCR-alpha repertoires from active tuberculosis had smaller mean NN-distances to GMM-specific TCRs, which suggests clonal expansion of these TCRs. Clinical samples were selected based on which cryopreserved specimens were available, and the active tuberculosis cases were adults whereas the controls were adolescents. An accuracy of more than 80% (AUROC roughly 0.9) was reached by a classifier using the diverse GMM-specific repertoire, compared with about 70% accuracy when GEM motif frequencies were used. Shorter CDR3-alpha lengths in active tuberculosis patients partly drove the smaller NN-distances, and the TCR-beta difference was not statistically significant.

The immunoSEQ multiplex PCR assay was used to generate TCR libraries, with TCR-beta and/or TCR-alpha/delta assays applied to each sample. The amplified TCR libraries were sequenced on the Illumina high-throughput platform. Per the original workflow: Clustering and dimensionality reduction were performed using pairwise TCRdist distances among GMM-specific receptors from ex vivo sorted or in vitro expanded T cells. The score assigned to each clinical repertoire was mean NN-distance, meaning the average TCRdist to the nearest 10% of tetramer-positive reference sequences. GEM TCR motif frequency was calculated as the fraction of unique TCRs that matched known GEM sequences in V/J usage and CDR3 length. Active tuberculosis was classified by linear discriminant analysis with leave-one-out cross-validation, implemented in scikit-learn. Imported from immuneACCESS, the table was reduced by TCRdb to in-frame sequences with V and J called. These copies leave out some clones; in studies compared against another copy, an unresolved V gene accounts for under half, and the cause of the remainder is not known. The V and J calls and the clone size are those of that table, but D and trimming were determined from the DNA. This sample holds 25,000 to 35,000 clones; less than 95% were observed only once. 8% of the sample comes from the top ten.

V loses 3 bases, J loses 8 bases, and the germline ends lie 16 bases apart. CDR1 and CDR2, per the germline V gene (reference sequence), are GTSNPN and SVGIG. Its CDR3 holds 14 amino acids, cysteine through phenylalanine. Left in the record is the CDR3 DNA by itself, 42 bases read in frame from the first base. The sequence was obtained from a donor aged 10 to 29 with latent tuberculosis or without tuberculosis infection. Here the chain combines TRBV30 and TRBJ1-4, with the D gene call left open. Specimen: PBMCs. CDR3 region: CAWRRTPNQEKLFF. At the DNA level, the sequence is TGTGCCTGGAGGCGGACTCCGAATCAGGAAAAACTGTTTTTT.